The table lists the clone carrying this T cell receptor (beta chain) with a few counts. The antigen remains unidentified. CDR3 length: 15 residues. The V and J ends lost 6 bases and 3 bases, in that order; junction bases with no gene match: 10. The time point denotes: patch test 1, 2 weeks after DPC sensitization. Treatment noted: therapeutic diphenylcyclopropenone sensitization with weekly scalp DPC. This sample was taken from a study of human T cells and chemical hapten exposure. Study-wide results and limits: Compared with pre-sensitization or healthy control sets, expanded TCRs clustered more. Every donor had alopecia, and their immune response may therefore differ from healthy people's.

Attachment of unique molecular identifiers to individual cDNA molecules was performed in the library. TCRdb reprocessed the RACE reads with MiXCR, giving one entry per CDR3 protein. This table has 95,000 to 130,000 distinct CDR3 sequences, about an eighth appearing once. The sequencing here drew on whole blood, taken in connection with sensitization to the hapten diphenylcyclopropenone (DPC). The TCR comes from a woman in her forties or fifties with alopecia areata. Some clones in this sample may be carry-over from other donors' samples. This chain links TRBV12-3 or TRBV12-4 with TRBJ2-7, with 8 positions matching TRBD1. The CDR3 DNA is TGTGCCAGCAGGGTGACAGGGGCAGGCGACTACGAGCAGTACTTC. Translating gives CASRVTGAGDYEQYF.